The present T cell receptor beta chain was sequenced within a study of OX40 agonist ivuxolimab in advanced cancers. Across the study: The treatment was a fully human IgG2 OX40 agonist, ivuxolimab.

The CDR3 length is 15 residues. Trimming took off 5 bases at V and 12 bases at J, with 20 bases between the two ends. CDR1 is LNHDA, CDR2 SQIVND, per germline (reference sequence). TCRdb's table, derived via immunoSEQ multiplex PCR, lists solely in-frame clones and lacks some. The sample carries about 20,000 clones, 80% to 85% recorded once. The starting material was CD4+ or CD8+ T cells sorted from blood, obtained in a trial of the OX40 agonist ivuxolimab. This TCR was sampled from an adult with an advanced solid tumor such as melanoma, head and neck, liver or kidney cancer. The chain has TRBV19 and TRBJ2-6, with D possibly being TRBD1 or TRBD2 (6 bases each). The DNA for the CDR3 is TGTGCCAGTAGTGGACTACAGGGAGGAACACTCGTCCTGACTTTC. Its protein is CASSGLQGGTLVLTF.